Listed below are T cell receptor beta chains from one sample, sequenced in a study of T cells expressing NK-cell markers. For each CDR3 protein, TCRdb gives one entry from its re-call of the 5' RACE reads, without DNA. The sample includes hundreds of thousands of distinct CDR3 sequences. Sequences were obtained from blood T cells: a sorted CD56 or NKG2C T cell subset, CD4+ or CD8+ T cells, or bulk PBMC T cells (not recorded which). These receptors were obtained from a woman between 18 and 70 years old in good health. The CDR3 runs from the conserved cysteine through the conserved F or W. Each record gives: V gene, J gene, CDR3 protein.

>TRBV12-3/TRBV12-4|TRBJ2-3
CASSLRGQGYTQYF
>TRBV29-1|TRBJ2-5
CSIGQGGETQYF
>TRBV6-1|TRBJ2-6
CASKGVSEANVLTF
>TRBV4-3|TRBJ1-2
CASSHLGSWDSGGYTF
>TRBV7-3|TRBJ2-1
CASSLTASGGAFSEQFF
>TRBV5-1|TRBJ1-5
CASSLSGVKNQPQHF
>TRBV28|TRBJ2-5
CASSLKRAQYF
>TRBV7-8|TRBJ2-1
CASSLVTGYTTYSYNEQFF
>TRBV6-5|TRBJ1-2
CASSYSGARGYTF
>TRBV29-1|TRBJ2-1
CSGGADSYNEQFF
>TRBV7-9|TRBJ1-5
CASSVGVNQPQHF
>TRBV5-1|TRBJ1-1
CASSLYEGGAFF
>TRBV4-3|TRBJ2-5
CASSQDYRGAGETQYF
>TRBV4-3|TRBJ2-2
CASSQGEQGANTGELFF
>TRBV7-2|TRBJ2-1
CASSLELAGGNEQFF
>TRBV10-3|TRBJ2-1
CATLSPSLLSGIEQFF
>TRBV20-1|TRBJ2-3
CSARDPLRLAGGGDTQYF
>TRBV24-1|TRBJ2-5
CATSDPGTEQETQYF
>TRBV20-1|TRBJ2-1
CSAREGAGENNEQFF
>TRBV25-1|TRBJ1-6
CASTRSSYNSPLHF
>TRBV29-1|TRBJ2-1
CSVRQASSYNEQFF
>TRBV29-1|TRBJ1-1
CSVRYPSNTEAFF
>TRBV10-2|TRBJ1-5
CASSDRTVSNQPQHF
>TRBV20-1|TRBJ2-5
CSAILASGRETQYF
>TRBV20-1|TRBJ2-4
CSASPAGDIQYF
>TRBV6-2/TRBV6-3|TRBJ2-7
CASRARIYEQYF
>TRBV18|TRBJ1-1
CASSSFPPGPNTEAFF
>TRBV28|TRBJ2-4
CASLGAGGVGAKNIQYF
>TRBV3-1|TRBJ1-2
CASSQSSAPQRYTF
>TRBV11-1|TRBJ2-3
CASSPRGGGTNRSTDTQYF
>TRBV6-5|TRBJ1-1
CASSLSGTGNSEAFF
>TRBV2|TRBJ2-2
CASIEQGRTGELFF
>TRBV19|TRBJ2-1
CASSVREHSPYNEQFF
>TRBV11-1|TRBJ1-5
CASSPASGQGFNQPQHF
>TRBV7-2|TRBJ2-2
CASSLLALNTGELFF
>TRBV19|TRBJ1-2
CASSWTGGAGYGYTF
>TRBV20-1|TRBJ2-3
CSARKRGEITDTQYF
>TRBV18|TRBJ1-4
CASSPQTGGREKLFF
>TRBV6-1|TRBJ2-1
CASTGLGGGDEQFF
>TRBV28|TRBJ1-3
CASSSYGAGGNTIYF
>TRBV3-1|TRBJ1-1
CASSPLKPYNTEAFF
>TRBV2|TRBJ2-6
CASSDMNSGANVLTF